A selection of T cell receptor beta chains follows, all from one sample in a study of blood T cell repertoires in COVID-19. Clones were read by immunoSEQ multiplex PCR, and TCRdb kept only the in-frame ones, dropping some. This table holds roughly 130,000 clones, under 95% found once. What was sequenced was peripheral blood. The receptors stem from a man aged 45-65 years with active COVID-19. The conserved cysteine and the conserved F or W are not part of the CDR3 here. Each record gives: V gene, J gene, CDR3 protein.

>TRBV20-1|TRBJ1-5
SASPGTGGDQPQH
>TRBV5-1|TRBJ1-6
ASADSSYNSPLH
>TRBV6-4|TRBJ2-1
ASSGGQGANDEQF
>TRBV5-8|TRBJ1-5
ASSIGQGSHFWNQPQH
>TRBV19|TRBJ1-1
ASSSQGARDTEAF
>TRBV19|TRBJ2-4
ASSKGPRELKNIQY
>TRBV14|TRBJ2-6
ASRGKPGLVFAGANVLT
>TRBV19|TRBJ2-3
ASSDHRVPDTQY
>TRBV12-3/TRBV12-4|TRBJ2-3
ASSLSRIDTQY
>TRBV7-9|TRBJ2-7
ASSLGGLYEQY
>TRBV5-1|TRBJ2-2
ASSTGPPGGNTGELF
>TRBV11-3|TRBJ1-4
ASSGRQGTNEKLF
>TRBV5-5|TRBJ2-7
ASSVGLAATYEQY
>TRBV18|TRBJ2-2
ASSPGGIATGELF
>TRBV12-3/TRBV12-4|TRBJ1-4
ASSLRQDEKLF
>TRBV3-1/TRBV3-2|TRBJ2-3
ASSQEGLAGAVTDTQY
>TRBV5-4|TRBJ2-6
ASYFSGANVLT
>TRBV15|TRBJ1-5
ATSRRTGGSNQPQH
>TRBV12-5|TRBJ2-2
ASGRNRDPGELF
>TRBV14|TRBJ2-1
ASSQLTSGSYNEQF
>TRBV9|TRBJ1-6
ASSPGQGKNSPLH
>TRBV6-6|TRBJ1-1
ASSPQEKPFREAF
>TRBV6-5|TRBJ2-3
ASSATSARTDTQY
>TRBV20-1|TRBJ1-1
SARGDSEAF
>TRBV5-1|TRBJ2-5
ASSLTGTSGGARETQY